These T cell receptor beta chains were read from a single sample in a study of chemoradiotherapy in HPV16-positive cancers. Assay used: immunoSEQ multiplex PCR; TCRdb lists only in-frame clones, some missing. The repertoire has thousands of clones, approximately 72% of them found once; the top ten carry around a fifth. This sample was taken from a patient who underwent chemoradiotherapy. The source is a human donor with HPV-associated anogenital cancer. CDR3s include the opening cysteine and the closing phenylalanine or tryptophan. Each record gives: J gene, V gene, clone size, D gene, CDR3 length, CDR3 protein, CDR3 DNA. A D gene is named only where the DNA matches it firmly. Where a row states a size, it is once, few, many or the class of an expanded clone; other rows omit it.

j_gene: TRBJ2-1
v_gene: TRBV6-5
abundance: NA
d_gene: TRBD2
len: 15
CDR3aa: CASSYGGTRYNEQFF
CDR3nt: TGTGCCAGCAGTTACGGTGGGACTAGGTACAATGAGCAGTTCTTC

j_gene: TRBJ2-1
v_gene: TRBV6-4
abundance: NA
d_gene: TRBD2
len: 16
CDR3aa: CASSDSGGGAVNEQFF
CDR3nt: TGTGCCAGCAGTGACTCAGGCGGGGGGGCTGTAAATGAGCAGTTCTTC

j_gene: TRBJ2-5
v_gene: TRBV10-1
abundance: once
d_gene: NA
len: 13
CDR3aa: CASSPDLRETQYF
CDR3nt: TGCGCCAGCAGCCCGGACCTTCGGGAGACCCAGTACTTC

j_gene: TRBJ1-3
v_gene: TRBV19
abundance: NA
d_gene: NA
len: 12
CDR3aa: CASTLTGNTIYF
CDR3nt: TGTGCCAGTACATTAACCGGAAACACCATATATTTT

j_gene: TRBJ2-2
v_gene: TRBV4-2
abundance: NA
d_gene: TRBD2
len: 16
CDR3aa: CASSPTSGGNTGELFF
CDR3nt: TGTGCCAGCAGCCCAACTAGCGGGGGAAACACCGGGGAGCTGTTTTTT

j_gene: TRBJ1-2
v_gene: TRBV10-3
abundance: NA
d_gene: TRBD1
len: 12
CDR3aa: CATAGGFDGYTF
CDR3nt: TGTGCCACCGCAGGGGGGTTTGATGGCTACACCTTC

j_gene: TRBJ1-4
v_gene: TRBV2
abundance: NA
d_gene: NA
len: 15
CDR3aa: CATQPQGLPTEKLFF
CDR3nt: TGTGCCACCCAACCGCAGGGGCTTCCGACCGAAAAACTGTTTTTT

j_gene: TRBJ2-5
v_gene: TRBV21-1
abundance: once
d_gene: NA
len: 15
CDR3aa: CASIHPGQGRETQYF
CDR3nt: TGTGCCAGCATACATCCGGGACAGGGGCGAGAGACCCAGTACTTC

j_gene: TRBJ2-2
v_gene: TRBV5-8
abundance: NA
d_gene: TRBD1
len: 17
CDR3aa: CASSLSIVRGLTGELFF
CDR3nt: TGTGCCAGCAGCTTGTCGATTGTCAGGGGGCTCACCGGGGAGCTGTTTTTT

j_gene: TRBJ2-5
v_gene: TRBV6-4
abundance: NA
d_gene: NA
len: 15
CDR3aa: CASSLHGGNQETQYF
CDR3nt: TGTGCCAGCAGTTTACACGGGGGAAATCAAGAGACCCAGTACTTC

j_gene: TRBJ2-5
v_gene: TRBV4-2
abundance: few
d_gene: TRBD1
len: 16
CDR3aa: CASSPFQGQGGETQYF
CDR3nt: TGTGCCAGCAGCCCGTTCCAGGGACAGGGAGGGGAGACCCAGTACTTC

j_gene: TRBJ1-6
v_gene: TRBV15
abundance: NA
d_gene: NA
len: 15
CDR3aa: CATSRGTVENSPLHF
CDR3nt: TGTGCCACCAGCAGAGGGACCGTGGAGAATTCACCCCTCCACTTT

j_gene: TRBJ1-1
v_gene: TRBV15
abundance: once
d_gene: NA
len: 17
CDR3aa: CATSRVEPGRLNTEAFF
CDR3nt: TGTGCCACCAGCAGGGTCGAACCAGGGAGGTTAAACACTGAAGCTTTCTTT

j_gene: TRBJ2-3
v_gene: TRBV21-1
abundance: NA
d_gene: NA
len: 18
CDR3aa: CASSNPGLAVVSTDTQYF
CDR3nt: TGTGCCAGCAGCAACCCGGGACTAGCGGTCGTTAGCACAGATACGCAGTATTTT

j_gene: TRBJ2-5
v_gene: TRBV4-1
abundance: NA
d_gene: NA
len: 13
CDR3aa: CASSQGVTETQYF
CDR3nt: TGCGCCAGCAGCCAAGGGGTTACTGAGACCCAGTACTTC

j_gene: TRBJ1-6
v_gene: TRBV13
abundance: NA
d_gene: TRBD1
len: 15
CDR3aa: CASSLRDRDNSPLHF
CDR3nt: TGTGCCAGCAGCTTAAGGGACAGGGATAATTCACCCCTCCACTTT

j_gene: TRBJ2-7
v_gene: TRBV21-1
abundance: few
d_gene: NA
len: 15
CDR3aa: CASSKRTGTAYEQYF
CDR3nt: TGTGCCAGCAGCAAAAGGACAGGGACCGCCTACGAGCAGTACTTC

j_gene: TRBJ1-6
v_gene: TRBV4-3
abundance: few
d_gene: TRBD1
len: 16
CDR3aa: CASSQEVQGGFAPLHF
CDR3nt: TGCGCCAGCAGCCAAGAAGTTCAGGGGGGATTCGCACCCCTCCACTTT

j_gene: TRBJ2-1
v_gene: TRBV10-1
abundance: once
d_gene: NA
len: 16
CDR3aa: CASSPYSSISYNEQFF
CDR3nt: TGCGCCAGCAGTCCGTATTCGAGTATCTCCTACAATGAGCAGTTCTTC

j_gene: TRBJ2-4
v_gene: TRBV6-1
abundance: NA
d_gene: NA
len: 14
CDR3aa: CASIERDAKNIQYF
CDR3nt: TGTGCCAGCATCGAGCGTGACGCCAAAAACATTCAGTACTTC

j_gene: TRBJ2-3
v_gene: TRBV6-4
abundance: NA
d_gene: TRBD2
len: 15
CDR3aa: CASSDSSGGADTQYF
CDR3nt: TGTGCCAGCAGTGACTCTAGCGGGGGGGCAGATACGCAGTATTTT

j_gene: TRBJ1-1
v_gene: TRBV7-3
abundance: NA
d_gene: NA
len: 13
CDR3aa: CASSQGQNTEAFF
CDR3nt: TGTGCCAGCAGCCAGGGTCAGAACACTGAAGCTTTCTTT

j_gene: TRBJ2-5
v_gene: TRBV7-3
abundance: NA
d_gene: NA
len: 13
CDR3aa: CASSLMQQETQYF
CDR3nt: TGTGCCAGCAGCTTAATGCAGCAAGAGACCCAGTACTTC

j_gene: TRBJ1-3
v_gene: TRBV7-2
abundance: NA
d_gene: NA
len: 12
CDR3aa: CASKGGGNTIYF
CDR3nt: TGTGCCAGCAAGGGGGGGGGAAACACCATATATTTT

j_gene: TRBJ2-1
v_gene: TRBV9
abundance: NA
d_gene: TRBD2
len: 16
CDR3aa: CASSVHTSGITNEQFF
CDR3nt: TGTGCCAGCAGCGTCCATACTAGCGGGATAACGAATGAGCAGTTCTTC

j_gene: TRBJ2-7
v_gene: TRBV5-6
abundance: NA
d_gene: NA
len: 19
CDR3aa: CASSQNLQQGTWSSYEQYF
CDR3nt: TGTGCCAGCAGCCAAAATCTCCAACAGGGAACTTGGAGCTCCTACGAGCAGTACTTC

j_gene: TRBJ1-1
v_gene: TRBV27
abundance: NA
d_gene: NA
len: 11
CDR3aa: CASGHSSEAFF
CDR3nt: TGTGCCAGCGGGCACAGCTCTGAAGCTTTCTTT

j_gene: TRBJ2-7
v_gene: TRBV6-5
abundance: NA
d_gene: NA
len: 15
CDR3aa: CASSYSRGAGYEQYF
CDR3nt: TGTGCCAGCAGTTACTCGAGGGGAGCCGGCTACGAGCAGTACTTC

j_gene: TRBJ1-2
v_gene: TRBV19
abundance: NA
d_gene: NA
len: 13
CDR3aa: CASSPRFYYGYTF
CDR3nt: TGTGCCAGTAGTCCCAGGTTTTACTATGGCTACACCTTC

j_gene: TRBJ1-1
v_gene: TRBV4-1
abundance: few
d_gene: NA
len: 14
CDR3aa: CASSQVSRNTEAFF
CDR3nt: TGCGCCAGCAGCCAAGTGAGCAGGAACACTGAAGCTTTCTTT

j_gene: TRBJ1-5
v_gene: TRBV19
abundance: NA
d_gene: TRBD1
len: 14
CDR3aa: CASRDRVGNQPQHF
CDR3nt: TGTGCCAGTAGGGACAGGGTTGGTAATCAGCCCCAGCATTTT

j_gene: TRBJ1-1
v_gene: TRBV5-1
abundance: few
d_gene: NA
len: 15
CDR3aa: CASSLDGRGNTEAFF
CDR3nt: TGCGCCAGCAGCTTGGACGGGCGCGGGAACACTGAAGCTTTCTTT

j_gene: TRBJ2-2
v_gene: TRBV23-1
abundance: NA
d_gene: TRBD2
len: 16
CDR3aa: CASKRASGGFAGELFF
CDR3nt: TGCGCCAGCAAGAGAGCCAGCGGGGGTTTTGCCGGGGAGCTGTTTTTT

j_gene: TRBJ1-2
v_gene: TRBV10-3
abundance: NA
d_gene: NA
len: 14
CDR3aa: CAISESGPNYGYTF
CDR3nt: TGTGCCATCAGTGAGTCAGGCCCTAACTATGGCTACACCTTC

j_gene: TRBJ2-5
v_gene: TRBV7-9
abundance: NA
d_gene: NA
len: 15
CDR3aa: CASSLGSGNQETQYF
CDR3nt: TGTGCCAGCAGCTTAGGTAGCGGAAATCAAGAGACCCAGTACTTC

j_gene: TRBJ2-1
v_gene: TRBV29-1
abundance: NA
d_gene: NA
len: 14
CDR3aa: CSVEVRTFTGEQFF
CDR3nt: TGCAGCGTTGAAGTCCGGACCTTCACGGGTGAGCAGTTCTTC

j_gene: TRBJ2-2
v_gene: TRBV7-9
abundance: few
d_gene: TRBD1
len: 17
CDR3aa: CASSLARDRDITGELFF
CDR3nt: TGTGCCAGCAGCTTAGCGAGGGACAGGGATATCACCGGGGAGCTGTTTTTT

j_gene: TRBJ2-5
v_gene: TRBV5-1
abundance: NA
d_gene: TRBD2
len: 15
CDR3aa: CASGAGTSALETQYF
CDR3nt: TGCGCCAGCGGCGCCGGGACTAGCGCTTTGGAGACCCAGTACTTC

j_gene: TRBJ2-1
v_gene: TRBV7-8
abundance: once
d_gene: NA
len: 14
CDR3aa: CASSSTDRTLGQFF
CDR3nt: TGTGCCAGCAGCTCCACCGATCGGACCCTTGGGCAGTTCTTC

j_gene: TRBJ1-4
v_gene: TRBV28
abundance: NA
d_gene: TRBD1
len: 15
CDR3aa: CASRNTGGLSEKLFF
CDR3nt: TGTGCCAGCAGAAATACAGGGGGCTTGAGTGAAAAACTGTTTTTT

j_gene: TRBJ1-3
v_gene: TRBV12-5
abundance: NA
d_gene: TRBD1
len: 17
CDR3aa: CASGLRSTGGLGNTIYF
CDR3nt: TGTGCTAGTGGTTTAAGATCTACAGGGGGTCTGGGAAACACCATATATTTT

j_gene: TRBJ2-1
v_gene: TRBV5-5
abundance: few
d_gene: TRBD2
len: 16
CDR3aa: CASSFLGTSGMNEQFF
CDR3nt: TGTGCCAGCAGCTTCCTCGGGACTAGCGGGATGAATGAGCAGTTCTTC

j_gene: TRBJ2-1
v_gene: TRBV5-1
abundance: NA
d_gene: TRBD2
len: 19
CDR3aa: CASSCGLARLECTTNEQFF
CDR3nt: TGCGCCAGCAGCTGCGGACTAGCGAGACTCGAATGTACTACTAATGAGCAGTTCTTC

j_gene: TRBJ1-1
v_gene: TRBV7-2
abundance: NA
d_gene: NA
len: 13
CDR3aa: CASSLYNAGNPFF
CDR3nt: TGTGCCAGCAGCTTATATAATGCGGGGAATCCTTTCTTT

j_gene: TRBJ1-1
v_gene: TRBV4-3
abundance: NA
d_gene: NA
len: 13
CDR3aa: CASSQAGNTEAFF
CDR3nt: TGCGCCAGCAGCCAAGCTGGGAACACTGAAGCTTTCTTT